This T cell receptor beta chain was profiled in a study of shared clonotypes between healthy human individuals. Produced via immunoSEQ multiplex PCR; TCRdb's table is partial and in-frame only. The data show some 2 million clones, about 95% seen once. Naive CD8 cells comprised CD45RO-negative, CCR7-positively selected cells, excluding terminally differentiated effector memory CD45RA+ cells. CDR3 length equals 15 residues. Trimming removed 2 bases from V and 3 bases from J; junction bases left unmatched: 4. Looked up from germline, CDR1 is SGDLS and CDR2 is YYNGEE. This clone was detected only once. The source material was naive CD8+ T cells sorted from blood. V and J are TRBV9 and TRBJ2-3; 9 bases are shared with TRBD2. The source is a young man in good health. CDR3 amino acids: CASSVQAGGTDTQYF. The CDR3 DNA is TGTGCCAGCAGCGTTCAAGCGGGAGGTACAGATACGCAGTATTTT.